This record looks at one TCR beta chain sequence and its context. The antigen is unknown. This sample stems from a study of OX40 agonist ivuxolimab in advanced cancers. Across the study: It was ivuxolimab, an agonistic anti-OX40 (CD134) antibody, that patients were treated with. Averaging about 60 years in age, with a range of about 23 to 90, the cohort was 82.7% male. Whole-study findings and limits: The authors also found low normalized T-cell clonal expansion in some nonresponders.

TCRdb's table, derived via immunoSEQ multiplex PCR, lists solely in-frame clones and lacks some. The profile shows about 100,000 clones, over 75% of them singletons. V shed 2 bases and J shed 3 bases, with 10 bases lying between them. Per germline, CDR1 MDHEN and CDR2 SYDVKM. CDR3 length equals 15 residues. The sequence came from an adult with an advanced solid tumor such as melanoma, head and neck, liver or kidney cancer. The chain carries TRBV28 and TRBJ1-4; TRBD1 is a possible D gene (5 bases). This specimen consisted of CD4+ or CD8+ T cells sorted from blood, obtained in a trial of the OX40 agonist ivuxolimab. CDR3: CASSLKGWANEKLFF. For the CDR3, the DNA is TGTGCCAGCAGTTTAAAGGGGTGGGCTAATGAAAAACTGTTTTTT. Complete variable domain (other parts from reference TRBV28 and TRBJ1-4): DVKVTQSSRYLVKRTGEKVFLECVQDMDHENMFWYRQDPGLGLRLIYFSYDVKMKEKGDIPEGYSVSREKKERFSLILESASTNQTSMYLCASSLKGWANEKLFFGSGTQLSVL.